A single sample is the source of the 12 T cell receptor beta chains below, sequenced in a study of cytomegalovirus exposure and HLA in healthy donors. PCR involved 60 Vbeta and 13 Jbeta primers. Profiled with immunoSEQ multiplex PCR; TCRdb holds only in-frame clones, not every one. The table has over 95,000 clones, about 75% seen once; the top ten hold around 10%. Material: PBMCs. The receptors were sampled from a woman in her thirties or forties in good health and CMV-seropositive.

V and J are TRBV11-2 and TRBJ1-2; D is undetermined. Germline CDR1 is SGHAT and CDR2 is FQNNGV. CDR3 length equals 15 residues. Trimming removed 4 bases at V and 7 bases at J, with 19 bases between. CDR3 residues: CASSSLRREGSGYTF. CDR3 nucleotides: TGTGCCAGCAGCTCCCTCAGGAGGGAGGGTAGTGGCTACACCTTC.

The CDR3 nucleotides read TGTGCCAGCAGTGAAGTGTTCGTGCGCTCTGGAAACACCATATATTTT. It is translated as CASSEVFVRSGNTIYF. This chain links TRBV6-1 with TRBJ1-3; D gene unclear. Per the germline V gene, CDR1 is MNHNS and CDR2 is SASEGT. This CDR3 is 16 amino acids long. V was shortened by 1 base and J by 0 bases, with 10 bases between the two germline ends.

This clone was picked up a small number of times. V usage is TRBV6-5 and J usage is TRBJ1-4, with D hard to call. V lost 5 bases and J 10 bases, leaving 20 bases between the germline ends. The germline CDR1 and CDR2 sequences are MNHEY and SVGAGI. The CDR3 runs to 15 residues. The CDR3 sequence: CASSTSGKVLGKLFF. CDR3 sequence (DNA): TGTGCCAGCAGTACTTCCGGGAAGGTTTTAGGAAAACTGTTTTTT.

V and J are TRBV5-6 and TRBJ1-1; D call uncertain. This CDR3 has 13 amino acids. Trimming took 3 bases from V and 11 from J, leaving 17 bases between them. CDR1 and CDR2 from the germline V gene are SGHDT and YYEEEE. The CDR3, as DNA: TGTGCCAGCAGCTGGACTTGGGAGGGTTCGGCTTTCTTT. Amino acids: CASSWTWEGSAFF.

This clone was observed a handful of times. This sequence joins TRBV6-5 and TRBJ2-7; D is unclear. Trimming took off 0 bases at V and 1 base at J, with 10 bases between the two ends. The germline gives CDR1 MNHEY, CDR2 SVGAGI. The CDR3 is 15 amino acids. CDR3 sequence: CASSYSSLGSYEQYF. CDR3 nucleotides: TGTGCCAGCAGTTACTCGAGTCTAGGATCCTACGAGCAGTACTTC.

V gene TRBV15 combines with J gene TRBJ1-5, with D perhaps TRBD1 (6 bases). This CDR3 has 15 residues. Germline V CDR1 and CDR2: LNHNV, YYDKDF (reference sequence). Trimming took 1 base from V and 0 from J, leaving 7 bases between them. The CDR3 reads CATSRGQVSNQPQHF. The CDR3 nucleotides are TGTGCCACCAGCAGAGGACAGGTTAGCAATCAGCCCCAGCATTTT.

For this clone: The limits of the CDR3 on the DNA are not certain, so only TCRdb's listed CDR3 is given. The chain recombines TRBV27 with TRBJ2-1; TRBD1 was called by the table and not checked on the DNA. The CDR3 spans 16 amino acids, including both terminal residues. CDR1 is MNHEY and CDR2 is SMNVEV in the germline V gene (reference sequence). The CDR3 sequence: CASSSSDRTGTGEQFF.

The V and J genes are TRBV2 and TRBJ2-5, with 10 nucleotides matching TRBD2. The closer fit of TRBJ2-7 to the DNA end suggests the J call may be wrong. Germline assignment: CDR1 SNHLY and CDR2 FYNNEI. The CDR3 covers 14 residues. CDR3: CASKPGLASNEQYF. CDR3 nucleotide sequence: TGTGCCAGCAAACCGGGACTAGCGAGCAACGAGCAGTACTTC.

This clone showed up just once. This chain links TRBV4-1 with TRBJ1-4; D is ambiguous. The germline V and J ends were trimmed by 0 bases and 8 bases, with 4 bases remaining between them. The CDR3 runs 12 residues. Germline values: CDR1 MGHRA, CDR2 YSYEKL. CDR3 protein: CASSQDREKLFF. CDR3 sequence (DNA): TGCGCCAGCAGCCAAGATCGGGAAAAACTGTTTTTT.

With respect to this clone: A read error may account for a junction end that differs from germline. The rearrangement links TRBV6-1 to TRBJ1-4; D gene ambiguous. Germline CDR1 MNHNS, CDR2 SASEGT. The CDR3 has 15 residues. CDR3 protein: CASSEYRHLDEKLFF. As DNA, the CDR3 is TGTGCCAGCAGTGAATATCGGCACCTAGATGAAAAGCTGTTTTTT.

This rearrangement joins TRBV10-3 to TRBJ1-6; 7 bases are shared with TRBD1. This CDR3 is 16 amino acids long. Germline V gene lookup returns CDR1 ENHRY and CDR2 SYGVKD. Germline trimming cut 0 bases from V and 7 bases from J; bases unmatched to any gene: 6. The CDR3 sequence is CAISESGHRGNSPLHF. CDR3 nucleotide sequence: TGTGCCATCAGTGAGTCGGGTCACAGGGGAAATTCACCCCTCCACTTT.

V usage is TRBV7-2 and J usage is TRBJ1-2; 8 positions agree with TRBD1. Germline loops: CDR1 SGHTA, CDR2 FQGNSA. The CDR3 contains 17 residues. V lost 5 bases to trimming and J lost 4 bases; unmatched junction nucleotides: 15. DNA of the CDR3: TGTGCCAGCAGCACAACCCTGGGACAGGCCAGCTCCTATGGCTACACCTTC. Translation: CASSTTLGQASSYGYTF.